This T cell receptor beta chain was recovered during a study of T cells in tumors after PD-1 blockade. Study-level points and caveats: Blood contained approximately 41% of the tumor's TCR clonotypes.

The method was immunoSEQ multiplex PCR; TCRdb's version includes in-frame clones alone and lacks a portion of them. This table has 20,000 to 25,000 clones, 78% appearing once. Of note for this clone: Its antigen is not known.

Tumor or blood genomic DNA was sequenced, with inputs of roughly 616 ng to 6,004 ng. Germline CDR1 and CDR2: SGHRS and YFSETQ. The CDR3 is made up of 14 amino acids. V was cut by 3 bases and J by 4 bases, with 13 bases left in between. V usage is TRBV5-1 and J usage is TRBJ1-2; tentative D call: TRBD1 (5 bases). The sequences come from PBMCs, collected before anti-PD-1 treatment. This sequence originates from a human donor with basal cell carcinoma. The CDR3 here is CASSSDGTGYGYTF. CDR3 in DNA: TGCGCCAGCAGCTCGGACGGGACGGGCTATGGCTACACCTTC.